This T cell receptor (beta chain) was profiled in a study of early T cells in non-severe SARS-CoV-2 infection. In TCRdb, the 5' RACE reads were re-called with MiXCR into one record per CDR3 protein. The sample consists of some 91,000 distinct CDR3 sequences, roughly an eighth of them appearing once. This clonotype was observed at least ten times. This CDR3 contains 16 residues. Germline V gives CDR1 DFQATT, CDR2 SNEGSKA (reference sequence). Trimming cost V 0 bases and J 6 bases, with 21 bases left between them. The receptor was isolated from an adult who was a healthcare worker with PCR-confirmed SARS-CoV-2 infection or an uninfected control (not recorded which). The J gene is TRBJ2-7, the V gene TRBV20-1, with a tentative D call TRBD1 (5 bases). The sample comprised whole blood. CDR3 in amino acids: CSARDLRGSLTGEQYF. The CDR3 DNA sequence: TGCAGTGCTAGAGATCTTAGGGGATCATTAACGGGCGAGCAGTACTTC.